Listed below are T cell receptor beta chains from one sample, sequenced in a study of T-cell reconstitution after alpha-beta-depleted transplantation in children. TCRdb redid the calling of the PCR reads with MiXCR, one entry per CDR3 protein. Of 450,000 to 600,000 distinct CDR3 sequences in the sample, over 25% were seen once. Material: PBMCs from the stem cell graft donor, obtained from the stem cell graft. The receptor set was obtained from a human donor who donated a stem cell graft to a child with aplastic anemia. The CDR3 runs from the conserved cysteine through the conserved F or W. The order of the fields is D gene, clone size, V gene, J gene, CDR3 length, CDR3 protein, CDR3 DNA. A D gene is named only where the DNA matches it firmly. Not all rows give a size; the values are once, few, many and, for expanded clones, a class.

D gene: NA
clone size: few
V gene: TRBV5-5
J gene: TRBJ2-3
CDR3 length: 14
CDR3 protein: CASSLAGAEDTQYF
CDR3 DNA: TGTGCCAGCAGCTTGGCTGGGGCCGAAGATACGCAGTATTTT

D gene: NA
clone size: once
V gene: TRBV18
J gene: TRBJ1-5
CDR3 length: 14
CDR3 protein: CASSQGSSNQPQHF
CDR3 DNA: TGTGCCAGCTCACAGGGTTCTAGCAATCAGCCCCAGCATTTT

D gene: NA
clone size: NA
V gene: TRBV6-5
J gene: TRBJ2-5
CDR3 length: 12
CDR3 protein: CASRPGGETQYF
CDR3 DNA: TGTGCCAGCAGGCCTGGGGGGGAGACCCAGTACTTC

D gene: TRBD1
clone size: once
V gene: TRBV6-5
J gene: TRBJ1-3
CDR3 length: 15
CDR3 protein: CASSYDRAGGNTIYF
CDR3 DNA: TGTGCCAGCAGTTATGACAGGGCGGGTGGAAACACCATATATTTT

D gene: TRBD2
clone size: NA
V gene: TRBV12-3/TRBV12-4
J gene: TRBJ2-5
CDR3 length: 16
CDR3 protein: CASSSPSGPVVETQYF
CDR3 DNA: TGTGCCAGCAGTTCCCCTAGCGGGCCAGTGGTGGAGACCCAGTACTTC

D gene: NA
clone size: few
V gene: TRBV24-1
J gene: TRBJ2-2
CDR3 length: 15
CDR3 protein: CATSDLQGNTGELFF
CDR3 DNA: TGTGCCACCAGTGATTTGCAGGGGAACACCGGGGAGCTGTTTTTT

D gene: TRBD2
clone size: few
V gene: TRBV7-9
J gene: TRBJ2-5
CDR3 length: 16
CDR3 protein: CASMESPGGKLETQYF
CDR3 DNA: TGTGCCAGCATGGAGTCGCCGGGAGGAAAGTTAGAGACCCAGTACTTC

D gene: NA
clone size: once
V gene: TRBV7-2
J gene: TRBJ2-7
CDR3 length: 17
CDR3 protein: CASSLVVSPLRSYEQYF
CDR3 DNA: TGTGCCAGCAGCTTAGTGGTTAGCCCCCTTCGCTCCTACGAGCAGTACTTC

D gene: TRBD2
clone size: NA
V gene: TRBV9
J gene: TRBJ2-1
CDR3 length: 16
CDR3 protein: CASSSGLAGRYNEQFF
CDR3 DNA: TGTGCCAGCAGCTCAGGACTAGCGGGCCGCTACAATGAGCAGTTCTTC

D gene: TRBD2
clone size: few
V gene: TRBV4-2
J gene: TRBJ2-3
CDR3 length: 16
CDR3 protein: CASSPGTSGRSDTQYF
CDR3 DNA: TGTGCCAGCAGCCCTGGGACTAGCGGGAGGTCAGATACGCAGTATTTT

D gene: TRBD1
clone size: few
V gene: TRBV6-1
J gene: TRBJ2-3
CDR3 length: 15
CDR3 protein: CASSDRQGRTDTQYF
CDR3 DNA: TGTGCCAGCAGTGACCGACAGGGGAGGACAGATACGCAGTATTTT

D gene: NA
clone size: NA
V gene: TRBV7-8
J gene: TRBJ1-1
CDR3 length: 15
CDR3 protein: CASSFNFQGNTEAFF
CDR3 DNA: TGTGCCAGCAGCTTTAACTTCCAGGGGAACACTGAAGCTTTCTTT

D gene: TRBD1
clone size: few
V gene: TRBV7-2
J gene: TRBJ2-1
CDR3 length: 16
CDR3 protein: CASSSPSGGAFNEQFF
CDR3 DNA: TGTGCCAGCAGCTCACCCTCAGGGGGCGCGTTCAATGAGCAGTTCTTC

D gene: TRBD1
clone size: NA
V gene: TRBV7-2
J gene: TRBJ2-3
CDR3 length: 13
CDR3 protein: CASSPGQGDTQYF
CDR3 DNA: TGTGCCAGCAGCCCGGGACAGGGGGATACGCAGTATTTT

D gene: TRBD2
clone size: NA
V gene: TRBV5-1
J gene: TRBJ2-4
CDR3 length: 16
CDR3 protein: CASSLVLAGNKNIQYF
CDR3 DNA: TGCGCCAGCAGCTTGGTCCTAGCGGGCAACAAAAACATTCAGTACTTC

D gene: TRBD1
clone size: once
V gene: TRBV12-3/TRBV12-4
J gene: TRBJ2-3
CDR3 length: 16
CDR3 protein: CASSSRGTGATDTQYF
CDR3 DNA: TGTGCCAGCAGTTCGAGAGGGACAGGGGCCACAGATACGCAGTATTTT

D gene: NA
clone size: few
V gene: TRBV14
J gene: TRBJ2-7
CDR3 length: 14
CDR3 protein: CASSGAGITYEQYF
CDR3 DNA: TGTGCCAGCAGCGGGGCAGGGATCACGTACGAGCAGTACTTC

D gene: NA
clone size: few
V gene: TRBV29-1
J gene: TRBJ2-2
CDR3 length: 15
CDR3 protein: CSVRKDTANTGELFF
CDR3 DNA: TGCAGCGTCAGAAAGGACACCGCGAACACCGGGGAGCTGTTTTTT

D gene: TRBD1
clone size: NA
V gene: TRBV20-1
J gene: TRBJ1-5
CDR3 length: 14
CDR3 protein: CSVTRTGGNQPQHF
CDR3 DNA: TGCAGTGTTACAAGGACAGGGGGCAATCAGCCCCAGCATTTT

D gene: NA
clone size: NA
V gene: TRBV10-2
J gene: TRBJ1-1
CDR3 length: 15
CDR3 protein: CASSDSQGFGTEAFF
CDR3 DNA: TGCGCCAGCAGTGATTCCCAGGGTTTCGGCACTGAAGCTTTCTTT

D gene: TRBD1
clone size: NA
V gene: TRBV30
J gene: TRBJ2-2
CDR3 length: 15
CDR3 protein: CAWINRGSGTGELFF
CDR3 DNA: TGTGCCTGGATAAACAGGGGATCCGGCACCGGGGAGCTGTTTTTT

D gene: NA
clone size: NA
V gene: TRBV5-1
J gene: TRBJ1-1
CDR3 length: 13
CDR3 protein: CASSYVTNTEAFF
CDR3 DNA: TGCGCCAGCAGCTACGTGACGAATACTGAAGCTTTCTTT

D gene: NA
clone size: NA
V gene: TRBV4-2
J gene: TRBJ2-1
CDR3 length: 13
CDR3 protein: CASSQDRATNGFF
CDR3 DNA: TGTGCCAGCAGCCAAGATAGAGCGACTAACGGGTTCTTC

D gene: TRBD1
clone size: few
V gene: TRBV15
J gene: TRBJ1-2
CDR3 length: 13
CDR3 protein: CASRGTGDYGYTF
CDR3 DNA: TGTGCCAGTCGGGGGACAGGGGACTATGGCTACACCTTC

D gene: NA
clone size: NA
V gene: TRBV3-1
J gene: TRBJ2-7
CDR3 length: 14
CDR3 protein: CASSQGVGAYEQYF
CDR3 DNA: TGTGCCAGCAGCCAAGGAGTAGGGGCCTACGAGCAGTACTTC

D gene: NA
clone size: few
V gene: TRBV29-1
J gene: TRBJ2-7
CDR3 length: 13
CDR3 protein: CSVEMGHTYEQYF
CDR3 DNA: TGCAGCGTTGAGATGGGGCACACCTACGAGCAGTACTTC

D gene: TRBD2
clone size: NA
V gene: TRBV5-1
J gene: TRBJ2-5
CDR3 length: 14
CDR3 protein: CASGTSGAGETQYF
CDR3 DNA: TGCGCCAGCGGGACTAGCGGGGCTGGAGAGACCCAGTACTTC

D gene: TRBD2
clone size: few
V gene: TRBV6-2/TRBV6-3
J gene: TRBJ2-1
CDR3 length: 19
CDR3 protein: CATYPSQRAGGREHDEQFF
CDR3 DNA: TGTGCCACCTACCCCTCCCAACGGGCGGGAGGGCGTGAACACGATGAGCAGTTCTTC